The 21 T cell receptor beta chains given below trace back to one sample, sequenced in a study of cytomegalovirus exposure and HLA in healthy donors. Profiled with immunoSEQ multiplex PCR; TCRdb holds only in-frame clones, not every one. The profile shows 150,000 or so clones, roughly 83% of them singletons. Sequenced: PBMCs. The receptors shown here come from a man in his thirties or forties in good health and CMV-seropositive.

This clone was seen more than once but under ten times. The chain combines TRBV7-2 with TRBJ2-7; TRBD2 might be the D (5 bases). The ends were cut back, 4 bases at V and 9 bases at J, with 13 bases in the middle. The CDR3 is 12 residues long. The germline V gene encodes CDR1 SGHTA and CDR2 FQGNSA. DNA for the CDR3: TGTGCCAGCAGCTCAGGAGGTCTAGGGCAGTACTTC. Translation gives CASSSGGLGQYF.

This rearrangement joins TRBV29-1 to TRBJ1-2; 8 positions match TRBD1. Germline V CDR1 and CDR2: SQVTM, ANQGSEA. V lost 5 bases, J lost 4 bases, and 9 bases stayed unmatched. This CDR3 comprises 14 residues. CDR3 loop: CSVTGQGRGYGYTF. The CDR3 coding sequence is TGCAGCGTTACCGGACAGGGTAGAGGCTATGGCTACACCTTC.

In its sample, this clone was seen once. The V call is TRBV9, the J call TRBJ2-7; perhaps TRBD1 as D (5 bases). CDR1 and CDR2 from the germline V gene are SGDLS and YYNGEE. The CDR3 has 13 residues. With 1 base removed from V and 4 bases from J, the gap between germline ends came to 9 bases. CDR3 in DNA: TGTGCCAGCAGCGTAAAGGGGTGGTACGAGCAGTACTTC. It codes for CASSVKGWYEQYF.

The CDR3 sequence: CASSLWTGGGETQYF. CDR3 nucleotide sequence: TGTGCCAGCAGTTTATGGACAGGGGGCGGAGAGACCCAGTACTTC. This chain uses TRBV27 with TRBJ2-5; TRBD1 matches at 11 bases. The germline CDR1 and CDR2 sequences are MNHEY and SMNVEV (reference sequence). J was trimmed by 4 bases and V by 1 base; bases with no gene match: 2. The CDR3 is 15 residues long.

This clone was counted a single time. The V and J genes are TRBV30 and TRBJ1-1, with D perhaps TRBD1 (5 bases). Trimming took 1 base from V and 4 from J, leaving 16 bases between them. The CDR3 runs 15 residues. The germline gives CDR1 GTSNPN, CDR2 SVGIG (reference sequence). CDR3 sequence: CAWSGGARGGTEAFF. The CDR3 DNA sequence: TGTGCCTGGAGTGGGGGAGCCCGGGGGGGCACTGAAGCTTTCTTT.

The J gene is TRBJ2-5, the V gene TRBV7-2; 12 positions agree with TRBD2. Per the germline V gene, CDR1 is SGHTA and CDR2 is FQGNSA. The CDR3 loop spans 14 amino acids. V dropped 6 bases and J dropped 5; count of bases not matched to a gene: 4. The CDR3 protein is CASRLAGGRETQYF. DNA for the CDR3: TGTGCCAGCAGACTAGCGGGAGGTCGGGAGACCCAGTACTTC.

This chain links TRBV13 with TRBJ2-7; 10 bases match TRBD2. Germline loops: CDR1 PRHDT, CDR2 FYEKMQ (reference sequence). V was clipped by 5 bases and J by 2 bases; unmatched bases: 3. CDR3 length: 14 residues. The CDR3 DNA reads TGTGCCAGCAGCACCAGCGGGAGGGCCTACGAGCAGTACTTC. It translates to CASSTSGRAYEQYF.

This chain joins TRBV11-2 and TRBJ2-3; D may be TRBD1 (6 bases). CDR3 length equals 14 residues. V was clipped by 5 bases and J by 3 bases, with 12 bases between them. Germline V gene lookup returns CDR1 SGHAT and CDR2 FQNNGV. The chain's CDR3 is CASSLIQGTDTQYF. The CDR3 DNA reads as TGTGCCAGCAGCCTCATACAGGGAACAGATACGCAGTATTTT.

Only one count was recorded for this clone. The chain couples TRBV19 to TRBJ1-2, with a tentative D call TRBD1 (5 bases). From germline, CDR1 is LNHDA and CDR2 SQIVND (reference sequence). The CDR3 sequence is 14 residues long. CDR3 sequence reads: CAVGKGRSDYGYTF. CDR3 bases: TGTGCAGTGGGTAAGGGGCGCTCGGACTATGGCTACACCTTC.

This clone was counted only a few times. V and J are TRBV2 and TRBJ1-2; D ambiguous. V lost 4 bases to trimming and J lost 4 bases, with 7 bases between them. Per germline, CDR1 SNHLY and CDR2 FYNNEI. This CDR3 comprises 12 residues. The CDR3 region has the DNA TGTGCCAGCAGTGCAAGCTCCTATGGCTACACCTTC. Translated: CASSASSYGYTF.

V and J are TRBV18 and TRBJ1-2, with a possible D match to TRBD1 (6 bases). V lost 3 bases, J lost 0 bases, and 14 bases lay in between. The CDR3 totals 16 residues. Looked up from germline, CDR1 is KGHSH and CDR2 is LQKENI. The CDR3 nucleotides are TGTGCCAGCTCACCTATGGACAGTCGGGCTAACTATGGCTACACCTTC. The encoded protein is CASSPMDSRANYGYTF.

The chain links TRBV7-6 to TRBJ1-4, with TRBD1 as a possible D gene (5 bases). Looked up from germline, CDR1 is SGHVS and CDR2 is FNYEAQ. V gave up 4 bases and J gave up 3 bases, with 12 bases separating them. This CDR3 has 15 amino acids. CDR3 coding DNA: TGTGCCAGCAGCTCTCAGGGTAGAGCTAATGAAAAACTGTTTTTT. This translates into CASSSQGRANEKLFF.

V is TRBV5-6 and J is TRBJ2-3, with 7 bases identical to TRBD2. Germline-derived CDR1 and CDR2 are SGHDT and YYEEEE. The CDR3 extends over 15 amino acids. Unmatched junction bases numbered 1, after V lost 0 bases and J lost 0 bases. The CDR3 is CASSLAAGSTDTQYF. CDR3 sequence (DNA): TGTGCCAGCAGCTTGGCAGCGGGGAGCACAGATACGCAGTATTTT.

The V gene is TRBV2, the J gene TRBJ1-5; 7 positions match TRBD1. The ends lost 4 bases at V and 0 bases at J; junction bases unmatched: 12. The CDR3 length is 18 residues. Germline V gives CDR1 SNHLY, CDR2 FYNNEI. The CDR3 region is CASSAFLGDSHSNQPQHF. CDR3 coding DNA: TGTGCCAGCAGTGCATTCTTAGGGGACAGCCATAGCAATCAGCCCCAGCATTTT.

The V gene is TRBV28, the J gene TRBJ2-7; D unresolved. This CDR3 spans 12 amino acids. Trimming stripped 6 bases from V and 2 bases from J, with 8 bases between. Germline lookup yields CDR1 MDHEN and CDR2 SYDVKM. CDR3 sequence: CASRGPTYEQYF. The CDR3 DNA sequence: TGTGCCAGCAGGGGCCCAACCTACGAGCAGTACTTC. The variable domain in full, with the rest retrieved from reference TRBV28 and TRBJ2-7, is DVKVTQSSRYLVKRTGEKVFLECVQDMDHENMFWYRQDPGLGLRLIYFSYDVKMKEKGDIPEGYSVSREKKERFSLILESASTNQTSMYLCASRGPTYEQYFGPGTRLTVT.

Only a few counts were recorded for this clone. V usage is TRBV5-6 and J usage is TRBJ2-7, with TRBD1 matching 8 bases. From germline, CDR1 is SGHDT and CDR2 YYEEEE. CDR3 length: 13 amino acids. V shed 3 bases and J 7 bases; nucleotides not matched to a gene: 6. As DNA, the CDR3 is TGTGCCAGCAGCTCCGGACAGGGCCGGGAGCAGTACTTC. This encodes CASSSGQGREQYF.

V is TRBV19 and J is TRBJ1-5; D remains ambiguous. From germline, CDR1 is LNHDA and CDR2 SQIVND (reference sequence). The V gene lost 6 bases and the J gene lost 7 bases, with 10 bases spanning the gap. This CDR3 has 12 amino acids. CDR3 protein: CASRTGEQPQHF. The CDR3 DNA reads TGTGCCAGTAGAACCGGGGAACAGCCCCAGCATTTT.

The V call is TRBV5-4, the J call TRBJ1-4, with TRBD1 matching 7 bases. Trimming at V came to 4 bases and at J to 7 bases, leaving 10 bases not matched to a gene. CDR3 length equals 15 residues. Looked up from germline, CDR1 is SGHNT and CDR2 is YYREEE (reference sequence). The DNA of the CDR3 is TGTGCCAGCAGCATACTACAGGGGTCAGGTGAAAAACTGTTTTTT. Amino acid sequence: CASSILQGSGEKLFF.

The rearrangement uses TRBV2 and TRBJ1-5; D possibly corresponds to TRBD1 (6 bases). This CDR3 is built from 16 residues. V lost 8 bases and J lost 2, with 19 bases in between. Looked up from germline, CDR1 is SNHLY and CDR2 is FYNNEI. CDR3 sequence: CASSPPGGRGNQPQHF. The DNA for the CDR3 is TGTGCCAGCTCCCCGCCGGGGGGCCGGGGCAATCAGCCCCAGCATTTT. The full variable domain, in which reference TRBV2 and TRBJ1-5 provide the parts outside the CDR3, is EPEVTQTPSHQVTQMGQEVILRCVPISNHLYFYWYRQILGQKVEFLVSFYNNEISEKSEIFDDQFSVERPDGSNFTLKIRSTKLEDSAMYFCASSPPGGRGNQPQHFGDGTRLSIL.

This clone occurred once. V usage is TRBV7-9 and J usage is TRBJ2-1, with 10 nucleotides matching TRBD2. Germline values: CDR1 SEHNR, CDR2 FQNEAQ (reference sequence). With 5 bases clipped from V and 5 bases from J, the junction kept 6 bases outside the gene matches. CDR3 length: 15 residues. The CDR3: CASSPPSGGHNEQFF. DNA of the CDR3: TGTGCCAGCAGCCCTCCTAGCGGGGGCCACAATGAGCAGTTCTTC.

The gene calls are TRBV9 and TRBJ1-6, with 7 positions matching TRBD1. The junction had 13 bases not matched to a gene; V was cut back by 3 bases and J by 10 bases. The CDR3 is made up of 16 amino acids. The germline gives CDR1 SGDLS, CDR2 YYNGEE. Written as DNA, the CDR3 is TGTGCCAGCAGCGGAAACCTCGACAGGGTGGCCTCACCCCTCCACTTT. Its translation: CASSGNLDRVASPLHF. The full variable domain, rest sourced from reference TRBV9 and TRBJ1-6, is DSGVTQTPKHLITATGQRVTLRCSPRSGDLSVYWYQQSLDQGLQFLIQYYNGEERAKGNILERFSAQQFPDLHSELNLSSLELGDSALYFCASSGNLDRVASPLHFGNGTRLTVT.